Presented here are 2 T cell receptor beta chains from one specimen sequenced in a study of T cell responses to AZD1222 COVID-19 vaccine. Assay used: immunoSEQ multiplex PCR; TCRdb lists only in-frame clones, some missing. The table lists under 20,000 clones, less than 90% of them singletons, with 16% in the top ten. This sample comprised peripheral blood, obtained 28 days after the second AZD1222 dose. These receptors originate from an adult who received the AZD1222 COVID-19 vaccine.

The rearrangement links TRBV28 to TRBJ2-1, with TRBD1 matching over 9 bases. The CDR3 totals 16 residues. Per germline, CDR1 MDHEN and CDR2 SYDVKM. Trimming at V came to 5 bases and at J to 4 bases, leaving 9 bases not matched to a gene. CDR3 DNA: TGTGCCAGCAGTCCCCCTGGGACAGGGATGTACAATGAGCAGTTCTTC. Translation gives CASSPPGTGMYNEQFF.

The chain employs TRBV27 and TRBJ1-2; 9 positions match TRBD1. Unmatched junction bases numbered 13, after V lost 5 bases and J lost 3 bases. Looked up from germline, CDR1 is MNHEY and CDR2 is SMNVEV (reference sequence). The CDR3 extends over 17 amino acids. CDR3 residues: CASSGRTRDRVYYGYTF. For the CDR3, the DNA is TGTGCCAGCAGTGGACGAACCCGGGACAGGGTGTACTATGGCTACACCTTC.